These T cell receptor beta chains were read from a single sample in a study of cytomegalovirus exposure and HLA in healthy donors. Clones were sequenced by immunoSEQ multiplex PCR, and TCRdb holds only the in-frame ones, with some missing. The sample contains 150,000 or so clones, around 81% of which appear only once. Material: PBMCs. Every receptor here comes from a man aged 45-65 years in good health and CMV-seronegative. Both conserved end residues are part of each CDR3. A D gene is named only where the DNA matches it firmly. For some rows the clone size is stated as once, few or many, or as a class when expanded; others skip it.

d_call: .; v_call: TRBV2; clone_size: once; j_call: TRBJ1-2; cdr3_aa: CAPAGPGYGYTF; cdr3_nt: TGTGCTCCAGCAGGGCCCGGGTATGGCTACACCTTC
d_call: .; v_call: TRBV2; clone_size: .; j_call: TRBJ1-1; cdr3_aa: CASSVGQLNTEAFF; cdr3_nt: TGTGCCAGCAGTGTTGGGCAGTTGAACACTGAAGCTTTCTTT
d_call: .; v_call: TRBV11-2; clone_size: .; j_call: TRBJ1-6; cdr3_aa: CASSGLSYNSPLHF; cdr3_nt: TGTGCCAGCAGCGGGCTTAGTTATAATTCACCCCTCCACTTT
d_call: .; v_call: TRBV4-1; clone_size: .; j_call: TRBJ2-5; cdr3_aa: CASSQPGCETQYF; cdr3_nt: TGCGCCAGCAGCCAGCCAGGGTGTGAGACCCAGTACTTC
d_call: .; v_call: TRBV28; clone_size: .; j_call: TRBJ1-2; cdr3_aa: CASSLAGSYGYTF; cdr3_nt: TGTGCCAGCAGTTTAGCGGGATCGTATGGCTACACCTTC
d_call: .; v_call: TRBV19; clone_size: .; j_call: TRBJ2-7; cdr3_aa: CASSIAGVPSYEQYF; cdr3_nt: TGTGCCAGTAGTATCGCAGGGGTCCCTTCCTACGAGCAGTACTTC
d_call: TRBD1; v_call: TRBV7-9; clone_size: .; j_call: TRBJ2-1; cdr3_aa: CASSSRQGHFNEQFF; cdr3_nt: TGTGCCAGCAGCTCACGACAGGGGCATTTCAATGAGCAGTTCTTC
d_call: TRBD1; v_call: TRBV5-8; clone_size: .; j_call: TRBJ1-5; cdr3_aa: CASSLYEGQGAINQPQHF; cdr3_nt: TGTGCCAGCAGCTTGTACGAGGGACAGGGGGCCATCAATCAGCCCCAGCATTTT
d_call: .; v_call: TRBV5-4; clone_size: .; j_call: TRBJ1-2; cdr3_aa: CASSPNQGFDYGYTF; cdr3_nt: TGTGCCAGCAGCCCAAACCAGGGTTTCGACTATGGCTACACCTTC
d_call: .; v_call: TRBV6-6; clone_size: .; j_call: TRBJ1-4; cdr3_aa: CASNKGLLNEKLFF; cdr3_nt: TGTGCCAGCAATAAGGGACTCCTTAATGAAAAACTGTTTTTT
d_call: .; v_call: TRBV27; clone_size: .; j_call: TRBJ2-7; cdr3_aa: CASSLGGYEQYF; cdr3_nt: TGTGCCAGCAGTTTGGGGGGATACGAGCAGTACTTC
d_call: TRBD1; v_call: TRBV19; clone_size: .; j_call: TRBJ2-2; cdr3_aa: CASRNGQGNTGELFF; cdr3_nt: TGTGCCAGTAGAAACGGACAGGGGAACACCGGGGAGCTGTTTTTT
d_call: TRBD2; v_call: TRBV30; clone_size: .; j_call: TRBJ2-2; cdr3_aa: CAWKTSGGQAGELFF; cdr3_nt: TGTGCCTGGAAGACCTCGGGGGGGCAGGCCGGGGAGCTGTTTTTT
d_call: TRBD2; v_call: TRBV18; clone_size: .; j_call: TRBJ2-5; cdr3_aa: CASSPVGGETQYF; cdr3_nt: TGTGCCAGCTCACCGGTCGGGGGGGAGACCCAGTACTTC
d_call: .; v_call: TRBV5-6; clone_size: .; j_call: TRBJ1-2; cdr3_aa: CASSSEERAAGILGYGYTF; cdr3_nt: TGTGCCAGCAGCTCTGAAGAACGGGCAGCCGGGATTTTGGGCTATGGCTACACCTTC
d_call: .; v_call: TRBV2; clone_size: .; j_call: TRBJ2-6; cdr3_aa: CASSEQGTGANVLTF; cdr3_nt: TGTGCCAGCAGTGAACAGGGGACTGGGGCCAACGTCCTGACTTTC
d_call: .; v_call: TRBV5-4; clone_size: .; j_call: TRBJ2-7; cdr3_aa: CASSPQEIYEQYF; cdr3_nt: TGTGCCAGCAGCCCGCAGGAAATTTACGAGCAGTACTTC
d_call: .; v_call: TRBV14; clone_size: .; j_call: TRBJ1-2; cdr3_aa: CASSESGRIGYGYTF; cdr3_nt: TGTGCCAGCAGCGAGTCAGGGCGAATCGGATATGGCTACACCTTC
d_call: .; v_call: TRBV6-1; clone_size: .; j_call: TRBJ1-2; cdr3_aa: CASTTQRRSYGYTF; cdr3_nt: TGTGCCAGCACGACCCAACGGAGATCTTATGGCTACACCTTC
d_call: TRBD1; v_call: TRBV5-6; clone_size: .; j_call: TRBJ1-2; cdr3_aa: CASSLGQGARGYGYTF; cdr3_nt: TGTGCCAGCAGCTTGGGACAGGGGGCGCGGGGCTATGGCTACACCTTC
d_call: TRBD2; v_call: TRBV6-1; clone_size: .; j_call: TRBJ2-1; cdr3_aa: CASSEIGGRVNEQFF; cdr3_nt: TGTGCCAGCAGTGAAATCGGCGGGAGGGTAAATGAGCAGTTCTTC
d_call: .; v_call: TRBV10-3; clone_size: .; j_call: TRBJ1-1; cdr3_aa: CAISEVSLRSEAFF; cdr3_nt: TGTGCCATCAGTGAGGTCTCTTTGAGGTCTGAAGCTTTCTTT